These 5 T cell receptor beta chains share one sample of origin, sequenced in a study of Ad26.COV2.S vaccination and SARS-CoV-2 variants. Assay used: immunoSEQ multiplex PCR; TCRdb lists only in-frame clones, some missing. The sample has around 400,000 clones; more than 80% are singletons. Treatment meaning: about 20 received Ad26.COV2.S at low or high dose, single or two shots; about 5 received placebo; per-sample allocation not given. Sampling happened 63 days after the first vaccine or placebo injection. Sequenced material: peripheral blood, taken in a trial of Ad26.COV2.S vaccine versus placebo. Receptors originate from a person aged 18-60 years who received the Ad26.COV2.S COVID-19 vaccine or a placebo.

This sequence joins TRBV9 and TRBJ2-3; 11 nucleotides agree with TRBD2. This CDR3 region has 14 residues. CDR1 and CDR2 (germline): SGDLS, YYNGEE. The V segment lost 4 bases and the J segment 5 bases; nucleotides outside the gene matches: 3. This CDR3 is CASSPGTSGDTQYF. The CDR3 DNA follows: TGTGCCAGCAGCCCCGGGACTAGCGGAGATACGCAGTATTTT.

V and J are TRBV6-5 and TRBJ2-1, with D maybe TRBD2 (5 bases). V was clipped by 2 bases and J by 4 bases, with 9 bases between them. Germline V gene data show CDR1 as MNHEY and CDR2 as SVGAGI. This CDR3 is built from 14 residues. As DNA, the CDR3 is TGTGCCAGCAGTTACGGGAGTACGTACAATGAGCAGTTCTTC. Translating it yields CASSYGSTYNEQFF.

This chain uses TRBV6-4 with TRBJ2-6; no clear D. The CDR3 length is 16 residues. From germline, CDR1 is MRHNA and CDR2 SNTAGT. With 0 bases removed from V and 1 base from J, the gap between germline ends came to 7 bases. This chain's CDR3 is CASSDSGGSGANVLTF. CDR3 DNA: TGTGCCAGCAGTGACTCGGGCGGTTCTGGGGCCAACGTCCTGACTTTC.

This chain uses TRBV2 with TRBJ2-1; a weak D match, TRBD2 (5 bases). The CDR3 covers 14 residues. Germline V lookup: CDR1 SNHLY, CDR2 FYNNEI. With 9 bases removed from V and 2 bases from J, the gap between germline ends came to 14 bases. CDR3 nucleotides: TGTGCCAGTGCCCTGGCGGGCCCCTACAATGAGCAGTTCTTC. It encodes CASALAGPYNEQFF. Based on the CDR3 plus reference TRBV2 and TRBJ2-1, the full variable domain is EPEVTQTPSHQVTQMGQEVILRCVPISNHLYFYWYRQILGQKVEFLVSFYNNEISEKSEIFDDQFSVERPDGSNFTLKIRSTKLEDSAMYFCASALAGPYNEQFFGPGTRLTVL.

J is TRBJ2-1 and V is TRBV27; 7 bases match TRBD2. The CDR3 consists of 15 residues. The V segment lost 9 bases and the J segment 4 bases; nucleotides outside the gene matches: 12. Germline values: CDR1 MNHEY, CDR2 SMNVEV (reference sequence). The CDR3 spells CASSSGEGLYNEQFF. The CDR3 DNA is TGTGCCAGTAGCTCGGGGGAGGGCCTTTACAATGAGCAGTTCTTC.